The entry that follows covers one TCR beta chain sequence. Its specificity is not known. The protocol was immunoSEQ multiplex PCR, while the TCRdb copy is restricted to in-frame clones and leaves out a portion. The sample shows tens of thousands of clones, less than 90% of them seen only once. The data belong to a study of OX40 agonist ivuxolimab in advanced cancers. Overall study: Participants could have had prior anti-PD-1, anti-PD-L1 or anti-CTLA-4 therapy, and roughly 40% had some. Three dose-escalation patients had partial responses: one with hepatocellular carcinoma and two with cutaneous melanoma. Study-level points and caveats: Normalized T-cell clonal expansion was also low in a subset of nonresponders. Partial responders dosed at 0.1-3.0 mg/kg displayed clonal expansion ranking among the lowest.

Between the trimmed V and J ends, which lost 0 bases and 7 bases, there was a span of 13 bases. Germline CDR1 SGHRS, CDR2 YFSETQ. The CDR3 is 15 amino acids. This sequence was found in an adult with an advanced solid tumor such as melanoma, head and neck, liver or kidney cancer. This chain joins TRBV5-1 and TRBJ1-4; tentative D call: TRBD1 (5 bases). Sequenced material: CD4+ or CD8+ T cells sorted from blood, taken in a trial of the OX40 agonist ivuxolimab. This CDR3 is CASSLAGQTGEKLFF. CDR3 nucleotides: TGCGCCAGCAGCTTGGCGGGGCAGACGGGTGAAAAACTGTTTTTT.